This T cell receptor beta chain was recovered during a study of CD8 T cells in Susac syndrome. TCR beta from blood CD8+ and CD4+ T cells was sequenced. Bulk CD8+ and CD4+ cells came from magnetic negative isolation; CD8+ TEMRA by FACS. Reverse transcription of roughly 0.45 to 1 ug RNA was carried out with random hexamers. Coverage of TCR beta CDR3 amplification by immunoSEQ multiplex PCR extended to 54 Vbeta and 13 Jbeta. TCRdb reanalysed the immunoSEQ multiplex PCR reads using MiXCR and keeps one entry per CDR3 protein. The sample gives 150,000 to 200,000 distinct CDR3 sequences, approximately 94% of which show up once; about 0.1% is in the top ten. The CDR3 sequence is 17 residues long. Trimming took 4 bases from V and 0 from J; bases not matched to a gene: 8. The germline V gene encodes CDR1 SGHRS and CDR2 YFSETQ.

The sequenced sample was CD4+ T cells from PBMCs. The sequence came from a human donor with multiple sclerosis. The chain uses TRBV5-1 and TRBJ2-2; 8 bases are a match to TRBD1. This CDR3 reads CASSPRQGSTNTGELFF. The DNA for the CDR3 is TGCGCCAGCAGCCCACGACAGGGGAGTACGAACACCGGGGAGCTGTTTTTT.